This T cell receptor (beta chain) was profiled in a study of blood T cell repertoires in COVID-19. The wider study: Donors in the United States, Italy and Spain gave samples during acute or convalescent COVID-19. Sources were T cells, B-cell-depleted T cells, or PBMCs; the material itself was cDNA or gDNA.

The sample holds many counts of this clone. CDR1 and CDR2 from the germline V gene are SGHTA and FQGNSA. The CDR3 has 12 amino acids. V was clipped by 5 bases and J by 6 bases, with 8 bases between them. In the original processing: Nucleated cell number was recorded as an estimate derived from reference gene primer amplification. Measured with immunoSEQ multiplex PCR; TCRdb has only the in-frame clones, and not every one. D and trimming were read from the DNA, whereas the V and J calls and clone size are those reported in that table. The sample comprises 140,000 to 150,000 clones, 65% to 85% of which are singletons, and over 10% rests with the top ten.

The gene calls are TRBV7-2 and TRBJ1-5; D is unclear. The sequenced sample consisted of peripheral blood. The source of this sequence is a man aged 55 to 69 with active or convalescent COVID-19. DNA for the CDR3: TGTGCCAGCAGCCGAGACATTCAGCCCCAGCATTTT. It yields the protein CASSRDIQPQHF.